There are many counts of the clone carrying this TCR beta chain. What it binds is unknown. The CDR3 is made up of 16 amino acids. Looked up from germline, CDR1 is SGHVS and CDR2 is FQNEAQ. The junction had 8 bases not matched to a gene; V was cut back by 4 bases and J by 3 bases. This record comes from a study of T-cell memory formation after mild COVID-19. Researchers used 5'RACE with constant-segment primers to make TCR alpha and TCR beta cDNA libraries that carry sample barcodes and UMIs. TCRdb reprocessed the 5' RACE reads via MiXCR and lists one record per CDR3 protein. This repertoire shows around 470,000 distinct CDR3 sequences, about 19% found once; its top ten account for about 8.1%. Study-wide findings and caveats: The study detected some responding clones in pre-infection memory, suggesting cross-reactive memory joined.

Sequencing was carried out using PBMCs or a T cell subset sorted from them (not recorded which). The receptor comes from an adult woman who had mild COVID-19 (a few samples of this study predate the infection). Cell type and time point are not known. This rearrangement joins TRBV7-8 to TRBJ2-7, with 11 bases that match TRBD2. The CDR3 loop reads CASSSRRLAGLYEQYF. Here the CDR3 DNA reads TGTGCCAGCAGCTCCCGACGACTAGCGGGACTCTACGAGCAGTACTTC. Complete variable domain (other parts from reference TRBV7-8 and TRBJ2-7): GAGVSQSPRYKVAKRGQDVALRCDPISGHVSLFWYQQALGQGPEFLTYFQNEAQLDKSGLPSDRFFAERPEGSVSTLKIQRTQQEDSAVYLCASSSRRLAGLYEQYFGPGTRLTVT.